The rows below give T cell receptor beta chains drawn from one sample of a study of blood T cell repertoires in COVID-19. Assay: immunoSEQ multiplex PCR; the TCRdb copy retains only in-frame clones and omits some. The sample consists of 84,000 or so clones, more than 60% of them appearing once. Sequenced: peripheral blood. These receptors originate from a human donor in a cohort sampled during active COVID-19. CDR3s include the opening cysteine and the closing phenylalanine or tryptophan. Each record gives: CDR3 DNA, CDR3 protein, J gene, D gene, clone size, V gene. The D gene is left open where the match is weak. Size tells how often a clone was seen (once, few, many) or the class of an expanded clone, and some rows leave it out.

CDR3nt: TGTGCCTGGAGTAGAAGGGGTTGGCCCGGGGAGCTGTTTTTT
CDR3aa: CAWSRRGWPGELFF
j_gene: TRBJ2-2
d_gene: -
abundance: -
v_gene: TRBV30

CDR3nt: TGTGCCAGCACGAAGGGACTAGCGGGACCAGAGACCCAGTACTTC
CDR3aa: CASTKGLAGPETQYF
j_gene: TRBJ2-5
d_gene: TRBD2
abundance: -
v_gene: TRBV18

CDR3nt: TGTGCCAGCAGTAGGTCGACAGGCCTACTCTCCTACGAGCAGTACTTC
CDR3aa: CASSRSTGLLSYEQYF
j_gene: TRBJ2-7
d_gene: -
abundance: -
v_gene: TRBV2

CDR3nt: TGTGCCATCAGCCGGACGGGCTCAATAGCGAAGGGGGACGAGCAGTACTTC
CDR3aa: CAISRTGSIAKGDEQYF
j_gene: TRBJ2-7
d_gene: -
abundance: -
v_gene: TRBV10-3

CDR3nt: TGTGCCAGCAGCTGGGGGACAGGTAAAAAGCCCGAAGAGACCCAGTACTTC
CDR3aa: CASSWGTGKKPEETQYF
j_gene: TRBJ2-5
d_gene: TRBD1
abundance: once
v_gene: TRBV5-4

CDR3nt: TGTGCCAGCAAATGGGGCGGGGCCTACGAGCAGTACTTC
CDR3aa: CASKWGGAYEQYF
j_gene: TRBJ2-7
d_gene: -
abundance: -
v_gene: TRBV28

CDR3nt: TGTGCCAGCAGCGCCGGGACAGCCTATGGCTACACCTTC
CDR3aa: CASSAGTAYGYTF
j_gene: TRBJ1-2
d_gene: TRBD1
abundance: -
v_gene: TRBV25-1

CDR3nt: TGTGCCAGCAGCCAAGGTGGGACTGAAGTTACATACGAGCAGTACTTC
CDR3aa: CASSQGGTEVTYEQYF
j_gene: TRBJ2-7
d_gene: -
abundance: -
v_gene: TRBV4-2

CDR3nt: TGTGCCTGGAAATCGGGGGATACTTCACCCCTCCACTTT
CDR3aa: CAWKSGDTSPLHF
j_gene: TRBJ1-6
d_gene: -
abundance: -
v_gene: TRBV30

CDR3nt: TGTGCCTGGAGTATCTTCGGCGCAGCGGGCGAAAAACTGTTTTTT
CDR3aa: CAWSIFGAAGEKLFF
j_gene: TRBJ1-4
d_gene: -
abundance: -
v_gene: TRBV30

CDR3nt: TGTGCCAGAGAGGTGGGTCCCCACTTT
CDR3aa: CAREVGPHF
j_gene: TRBJ1-6
d_gene: -
abundance: -
v_gene: TRBV5-3

CDR3nt: TGCGCCAGCAGCCAAGTGGACAAAAACAATGAGCAGTTCTTC
CDR3aa: CASSQVDKNNEQFF
j_gene: TRBJ2-1
d_gene: -
abundance: -
v_gene: TRBV4-1

CDR3nt: TGCAGCGTTGAAGTTAGACCGGGACTAGCGACGTCCTACGAGCAGTACTTC
CDR3aa: CSVEVRPGLATSYEQYF
j_gene: TRBJ2-7
d_gene: TRBD2
abundance: -
v_gene: TRBV29-1

CDR3nt: TGTGCCACCAGTGAGGATAGCGGGAGGACAGATACGCAGTATTTT
CDR3aa: CATSEDSGRTDTQYF
j_gene: TRBJ2-3
d_gene: TRBD2
abundance: -
v_gene: TRBV24-1

CDR3nt: TGTGCCAGTAGGACGACAGGGAGCTCCTACGAGCAGTACTTC
CDR3aa: CASRTTGSSYEQYF
j_gene: TRBJ2-7
d_gene: TRBD1
abundance: -
v_gene: TRBV19

CDR3nt: TGTGCCAGTAGTATAGAAGGGGCTGGGGCCAACGTCCTGACTTTC
CDR3aa: CASSIEGAGANVLTF
j_gene: TRBJ2-6
d_gene: -
abundance: -
v_gene: TRBV19

CDR3nt: TGTGCCAGCAGCGTAGAGGACAGGCTCAATGAGCAGTTCTTC
CDR3aa: CASSVEDRLNEQFF
j_gene: TRBJ2-1
d_gene: TRBD1
abundance: once
v_gene: TRBV9

CDR3nt: TGTGCCAGCAGCAGTACCGGGACAGCGACCGGGGAGCTGTTTTTT
CDR3aa: CASSSTGTATGELFF
j_gene: TRBJ2-2
d_gene: TRBD1
abundance: -
v_gene: TRBV11-2

CDR3nt: TGTGCCAGCAGCCCAACGACTACCCCGGGGGAGCAGTTCTTC
CDR3aa: CASSPTTTPGEQFF
j_gene: TRBJ2-1
d_gene: -
abundance: -
v_gene: TRBV7-9

CDR3nt: TGTGCCAGCAGCCTATTATATCGGGACAGGGAAGTCAATGAGCAGTTCTTC
CDR3aa: CASSLLYRDREVNEQFF
j_gene: TRBJ2-1
d_gene: TRBD1
abundance: once
v_gene: TRBV27

CDR3nt: TGTGCCAGCAGTGGACAGGGGGCGCGGGGACTGAAAAATCAGCCCCAGCATTTT
CDR3aa: CASSGQGARGLKNQPQHF
j_gene: TRBJ1-5
d_gene: TRBD1
abundance: -
v_gene: TRBV6-1

CDR3nt: TGTGCCAGCAGCTTAGACGGCGGGAGGGGAAGCGAGCAGTACTTC
CDR3aa: CASSLDGGRGSEQYF
j_gene: TRBJ2-7
d_gene: TRBD2
abundance: few
v_gene: TRBV7-6

CDR3nt: TGTGCCAGCAGCTTTGGGGGACACTCCTACAATGAGCAGTTCTTC
CDR3aa: CASSFGGHSYNEQFF
j_gene: TRBJ2-1
d_gene: -
abundance: -
v_gene: TRBV11-2

CDR3nt: TGTGCCAGTAGCCGGGGCAGGGGGCCCTACGAGCAGTACTTC
CDR3aa: CASSRGRGPYEQYF
j_gene: TRBJ2-7
d_gene: TRBD1
abundance: -
v_gene: TRBV5-6

CDR3nt: TGTGCCAGCAGCACCAAGAGGGACAGTCCTAAAGAGACCCAGTACTTC
CDR3aa: CASSTKRDSPKETQYF
j_gene: TRBJ2-5
d_gene: TRBD1
abundance: -
v_gene: TRBV7-8

CDR3nt: TGTGCCAGCAGGGGGGGGACAAATTCACCCCTCCACTTT
CDR3aa: CASRGGTNSPLHF
j_gene: TRBJ1-6
d_gene: -
abundance: few
v_gene: TRBV6-5

CDR3nt: TGTGCCACCAGTGATCCTACTAGCGGGCCATACAATGAGCAGTTCTTC
CDR3aa: CATSDPTSGPYNEQFF
j_gene: TRBJ2-1
d_gene: TRBD2
abundance: -
v_gene: TRBV24-1

CDR3nt: TGTGCCAGACCCAGGGCCCCCTACGAGCAGTACTTC
CDR3aa: CARPRAPYEQYF
j_gene: TRBJ2-7
d_gene: -
abundance: few
v_gene: TRBV14

CDR3nt: TGTGCCAGCAGCCGAGCGGGACAGGGGAATGAGCAGTTCTTC
CDR3aa: CASSRAGQGNEQFF
j_gene: TRBJ2-1
d_gene: TRBD1
abundance: -
v_gene: TRBV5-5

CDR3nt: TGTGCCAGTAGTGTAGACAATAGCAATCAGCCCCAGCATTTT
CDR3aa: CASSVDNSNQPQHF
j_gene: TRBJ1-5
d_gene: -
abundance: -
v_gene: TRBV19

CDR3nt: TGTGCCAGCAGTTCAGCAGGGACAGGGGTAGGGGAGCAGTACTTC
CDR3aa: CASSSAGTGVGEQYF
j_gene: TRBJ2-7
d_gene: TRBD1
abundance: -
v_gene: TRBV28

CDR3nt: TGTGCCAGCATGGGGGGAGGGCAGTACAATGAGCAGTTCTTC
CDR3aa: CASMGGGQYNEQFF
j_gene: TRBJ2-1
d_gene: TRBD2
abundance: -
v_gene: TRBV6-9

CDR3nt: TGTGCCATCAGTGAGTTAGGAGGAGTTCTCTATGGCTACACCTTC
CDR3aa: CAISELGGVLYGYTF
j_gene: TRBJ1-2
d_gene: -
abundance: -
v_gene: TRBV10-3

CDR3nt: TGTGCCAGCAGTTTAGACAGGGGGCCCTACGAGCAGTACTTC
CDR3aa: CASSLDRGPYEQYF
j_gene: TRBJ2-7
d_gene: TRBD1
abundance: -
v_gene: TRBV27

CDR3nt: TGTGCCAGCAGCTTCTTCTCTGGAAACACCATATATTTT
CDR3aa: CASSFFSGNTIYF
j_gene: TRBJ1-3
d_gene: -
abundance: -
v_gene: TRBV11-2

CDR3nt: TGCGCCAGCAGCCGCCTGACTAGCGGGAGACCCACAGATACGCAGTATTTT
CDR3aa: CASSRLTSGRPTDTQYF
j_gene: TRBJ2-3
d_gene: TRBD2
abundance: few
v_gene: TRBV4-3

CDR3nt: TGTGCCAGCAGTCCCGGGACAGGGGGCACAGATACGCAGTATTTT
CDR3aa: CASSPGTGGTDTQYF
j_gene: TRBJ2-3
d_gene: TRBD1
abundance: -
v_gene: TRBV28

CDR3nt: TGTGCCAGCAGCAGAGTCAGGGGCGCTTCCTACGAGCAGTACTTC
CDR3aa: CASSRVRGASYEQYF
j_gene: TRBJ2-7
d_gene: -
abundance: -
v_gene: TRBV28

CDR3nt: TGTGCCAGCGGCCTTGGAGCGGGAGTGGGTGAGACCCAGTACTTC
CDR3aa: CASGLGAGVGETQYF
j_gene: TRBJ2-5
d_gene: TRBD2
abundance: -
v_gene: TRBV27